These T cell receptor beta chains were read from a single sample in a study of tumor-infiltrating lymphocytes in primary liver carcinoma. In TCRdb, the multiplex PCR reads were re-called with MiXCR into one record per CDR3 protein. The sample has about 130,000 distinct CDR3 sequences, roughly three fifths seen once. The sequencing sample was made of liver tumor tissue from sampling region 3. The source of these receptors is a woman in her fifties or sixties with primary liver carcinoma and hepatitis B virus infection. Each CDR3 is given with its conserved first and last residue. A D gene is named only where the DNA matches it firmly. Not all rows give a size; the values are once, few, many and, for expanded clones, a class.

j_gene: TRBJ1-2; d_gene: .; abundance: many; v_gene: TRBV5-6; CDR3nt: TGTGCCAGCAGCTTGGGGCAACTCTATGGCTACACCTTC; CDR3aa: CASSLGQLYGYTF
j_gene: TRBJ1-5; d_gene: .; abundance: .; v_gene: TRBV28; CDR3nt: TGTGCCAGCAGATCTCAGAGCCAGCCCCAGCATTTT; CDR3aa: CASRSQSQPQHF
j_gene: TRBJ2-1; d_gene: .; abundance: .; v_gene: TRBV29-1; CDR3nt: TGCAGCGTTTCCAGGACATCCAATAATGAGCAGCTCTTC; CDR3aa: CSVSRTSNNEQLF
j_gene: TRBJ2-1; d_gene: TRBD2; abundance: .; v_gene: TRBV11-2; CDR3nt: TGTGCCAGCAACTTAGGAGGCGGGAGTTTTTACAATGAGCAATTCTTC; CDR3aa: CASNLGGGSFYNEQFF
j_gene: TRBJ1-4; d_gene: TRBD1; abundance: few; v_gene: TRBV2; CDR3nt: TGTGCCAGCAACAAAGCCCCGGGACAGAATGAAAAACTGTTTTTT; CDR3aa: CASNKAPGQNEKLFF
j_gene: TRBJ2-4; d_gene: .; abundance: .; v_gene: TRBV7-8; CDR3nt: TGTGCCAGCAGCTTATTGGGCAGGAAGGCCGAGAACATTCAGTACTTC; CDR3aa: CASSLLGRKAENIQYF
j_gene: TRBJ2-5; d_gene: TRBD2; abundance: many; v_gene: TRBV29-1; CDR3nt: TGCAGCGTTAAACCGGGACTAGCGGAGGGGCCTCAGTACTTC; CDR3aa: CSVKPGLAEGPQYF
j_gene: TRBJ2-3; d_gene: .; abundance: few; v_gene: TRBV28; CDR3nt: TGTGCCAGCAGTACTCGGAAAGGGACGCCAGATACGCAGTATTTT; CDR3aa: CASSTRKGTPDTQYF
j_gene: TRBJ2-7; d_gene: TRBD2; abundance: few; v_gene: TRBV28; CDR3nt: TGTGCCAGCAGTTTTCGCGTCGCTAGCGGATCCTACGAGCAGTACTTC; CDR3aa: CASSFRVASGSYEQYF
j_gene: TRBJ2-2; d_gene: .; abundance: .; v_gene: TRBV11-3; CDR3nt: TGCCAGCAGCCCCTAGACTACTCAGGGGTGGACACCGGGGAGCTGTTATTT; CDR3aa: CQQPLDYSGVDTGELLF
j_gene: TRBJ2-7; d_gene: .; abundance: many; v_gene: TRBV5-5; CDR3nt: TGTGCCAGCAGCTCAGGGGGGAACTCCTACGAGCAGTACTTC; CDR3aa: CASSSGGNSYEQYF
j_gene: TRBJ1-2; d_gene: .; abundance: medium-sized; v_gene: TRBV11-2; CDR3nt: TGTGCCAGCAGCTTAGAGTGGTATGGCTACACCTTC; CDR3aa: CASSLEWYGYTF
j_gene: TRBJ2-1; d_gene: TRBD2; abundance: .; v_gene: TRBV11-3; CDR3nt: TGTGCCAGCAGCTTAGGTCAAGGCGGGAGGGTCGGCTACAGTGAGCAATTCTTC; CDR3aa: CASSLGQGGRVGYSEQFF
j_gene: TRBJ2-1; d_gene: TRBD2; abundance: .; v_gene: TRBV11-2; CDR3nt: TGTGCCAGCAGTCTGACTCCCGGGACTAGCGGACACAATGATCAGTTCTTC; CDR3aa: CASSLTPGTSGHNDQFF
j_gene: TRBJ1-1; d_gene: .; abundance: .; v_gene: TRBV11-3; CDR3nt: TGTGCCAGCAGCAGGAGTTGGACAGTAACTTTCTTT; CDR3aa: CASSRSWTVTFF
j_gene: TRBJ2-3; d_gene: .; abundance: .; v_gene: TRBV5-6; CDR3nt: TGTGCCAGCAGCTTGTTAGGTACCTCTATCACAGATACGCAGTATTTT; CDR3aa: CASSLLGTSITDTQYF
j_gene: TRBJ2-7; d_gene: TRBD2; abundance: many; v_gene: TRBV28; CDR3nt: TGTGCCAGCAGTTTATCAGCGGGAACCTTCTCCTACGAGCAGTACTTC; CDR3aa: CASSLSAGTFSYEQYF
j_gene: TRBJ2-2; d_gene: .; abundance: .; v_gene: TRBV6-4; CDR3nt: TGTGCCAGCAGCCCACTAACGGAGACCGGGGAGCTGTTTTTT; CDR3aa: CASSPLTETGELFF
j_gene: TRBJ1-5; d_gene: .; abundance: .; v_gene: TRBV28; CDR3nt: TGTGCCAGCAGTTTATCAGGGGTGGTCAATCAGCCCCAGCATTTT; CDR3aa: CASSLSGVVNQPQHF
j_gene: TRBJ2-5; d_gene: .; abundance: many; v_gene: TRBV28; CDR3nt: TGTGCCAGCACTATTCGAGGGGAGACCCAGTACTTC; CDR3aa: CASTIRGETQYF
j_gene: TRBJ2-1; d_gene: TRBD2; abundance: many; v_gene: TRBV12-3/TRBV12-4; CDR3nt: TGTGCCAGCAGTTTGGGAGCGGGAGGGTACAATGAGCAGTTCTTC; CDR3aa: CASSLGAGGYNEQFF
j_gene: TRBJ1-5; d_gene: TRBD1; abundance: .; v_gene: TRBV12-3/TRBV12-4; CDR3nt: TGTGCCAGTACCGACCAGGGGGGGGGCCAGCCCCAGCATTTT; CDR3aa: CASTDQGGGQPQHF
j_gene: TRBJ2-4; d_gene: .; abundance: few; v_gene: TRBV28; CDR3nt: TGTGCCAGCACCAGAGGAGGGACAGTAAACATTCAGTACTTC; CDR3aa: CASTRGGTVNIQYF
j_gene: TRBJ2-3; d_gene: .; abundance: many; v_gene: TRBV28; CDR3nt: TGTGCCAGCAGACCTCAGGGGTTGGTGCACACAGATACGCAGTATTTT; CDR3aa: CASRPQGLVHTDTQYF
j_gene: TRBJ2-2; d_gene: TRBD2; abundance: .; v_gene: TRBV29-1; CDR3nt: TGCAGCATTGGTAAACTAGCGAACACCGGGGAGTTGTTTTTT; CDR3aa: CSIGKLANTGELFF
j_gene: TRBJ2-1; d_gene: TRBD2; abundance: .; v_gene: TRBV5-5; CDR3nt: TGTGCCAGGAGCAAGACTAGCGAGAATGAGCACTTCTTC; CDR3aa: CARSKTSENEHFF
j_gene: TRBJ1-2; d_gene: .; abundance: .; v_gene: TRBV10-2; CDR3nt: TGCGCCAGCAGTGAGTTGGGCGGGGGGGGCTATGGCTGCACCTTC; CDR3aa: CASSELGGGGYGCTF
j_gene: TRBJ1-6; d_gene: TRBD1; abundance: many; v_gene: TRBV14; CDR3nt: TGTGCCAGCAGTGCGATAAGACAGGGGCCAGTCCACTTT; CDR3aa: CASSAIRQGPVHF
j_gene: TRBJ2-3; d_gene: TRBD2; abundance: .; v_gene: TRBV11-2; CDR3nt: TGTGCCAGCAGCATGGGACTAGGGAGAGTTGCAGATACGCAGTATTTT; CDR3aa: CASSMGLGRVADTQYF
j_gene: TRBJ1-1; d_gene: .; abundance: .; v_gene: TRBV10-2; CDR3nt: TGCGTTAGCCTCCCAAGGGGCTACGCTGAAGCTTTCTTT; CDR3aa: CVSLPRGYAEAFF
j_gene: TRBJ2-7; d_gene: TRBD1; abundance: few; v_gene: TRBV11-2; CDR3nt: TGTGCCAGCAACCGAGACAGGGTAGGGCACGAGCAGTACTTC; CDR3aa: CASNRDRVGHEQYF
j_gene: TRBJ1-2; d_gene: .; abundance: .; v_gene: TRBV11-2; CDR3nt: TGTGCCAGCAGACGAGGTGTGGTGGATACTTCTAACTATGGCTACACCTTC; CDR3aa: CASRRGVVDTSNYGYTF
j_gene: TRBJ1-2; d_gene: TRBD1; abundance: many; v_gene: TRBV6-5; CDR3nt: TGTGCCAGCAGTCCCGACAGGGGGCGATTCTACTATGGCTACACCTTC; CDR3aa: CASSPDRGRFYYGYTF
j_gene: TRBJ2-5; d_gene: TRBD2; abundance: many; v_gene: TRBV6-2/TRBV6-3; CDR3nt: TGTGCCAGCAGACGACAGGGGGATGGACTAGCGGGAGAGACCCAGTACTTC; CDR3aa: CASRRQGDGLAGETQYF
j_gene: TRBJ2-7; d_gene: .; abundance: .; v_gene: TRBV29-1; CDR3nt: TGCAGCATCAGGACTCCCTACGAGCAGTACTTC; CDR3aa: CSIRTPYEQYF
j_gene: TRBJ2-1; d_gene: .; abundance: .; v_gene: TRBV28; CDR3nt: TGTGCCGGCAGTTTATGGGGTTCACAGAAGGGTGAGCAGTTCTTC; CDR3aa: CAGSLWGSQKGEQFF
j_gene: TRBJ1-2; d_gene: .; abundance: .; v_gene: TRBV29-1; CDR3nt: TGCGGCGTTGCAACGGGGGCCCTCTACGGCTACACCTTC; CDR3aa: CGVATGALYGYTF
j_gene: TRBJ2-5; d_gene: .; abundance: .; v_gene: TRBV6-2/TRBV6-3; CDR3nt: TGTGCCAGTAATTACTCGGACAGTTTTTACGAGACCCAGTACTTC; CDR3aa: CASNYSDSFYETQYF
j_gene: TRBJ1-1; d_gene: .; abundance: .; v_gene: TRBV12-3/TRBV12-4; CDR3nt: TGTGCCCGCAGTCATACCCAGGCCCGTGAAGCTTTCTTT; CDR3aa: CARSHTQAREAFF
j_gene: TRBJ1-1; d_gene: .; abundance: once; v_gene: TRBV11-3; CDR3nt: TGTGTCAGCAGCCAGGATTGCTTGAACACTGAAGCTTTCTTT; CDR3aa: CVSSQDCLNTEAFF
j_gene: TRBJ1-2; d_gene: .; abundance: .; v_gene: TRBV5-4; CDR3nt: TGTGCCTGCAGCTTTATGAGCGAAAACTATGGCTACACCTTC; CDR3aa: CACSFMSENYGYTF
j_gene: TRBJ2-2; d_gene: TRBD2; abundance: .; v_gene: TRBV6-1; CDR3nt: TGTGCCGGCAGTGTCGAGGGACTAGCAAGGGGCGGGGAGCTGCTTTTT; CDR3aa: CAGSVEGLARGGELLF
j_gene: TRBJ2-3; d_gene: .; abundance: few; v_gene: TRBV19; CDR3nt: TGTGCCAGTAGTAGGGGTGGCGCAGATACGCAGTATTTT; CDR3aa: CASSRGGADTQYF
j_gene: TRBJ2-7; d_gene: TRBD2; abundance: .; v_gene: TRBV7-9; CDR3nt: TGTGCCAGTAGCCCCCCTAGCGGGAACTACGAGCAGTACTTC; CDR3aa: CASSPPSGNYEQYF
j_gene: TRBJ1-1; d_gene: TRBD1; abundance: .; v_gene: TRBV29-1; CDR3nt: TGCAGCGCTCAGGGGGCGGTGGCTGAAGCTTTCTTT; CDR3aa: CSAQGAVAEAFF
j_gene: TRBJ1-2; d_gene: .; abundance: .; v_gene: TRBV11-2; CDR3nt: .; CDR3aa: CASTRSWGGGSGCTF
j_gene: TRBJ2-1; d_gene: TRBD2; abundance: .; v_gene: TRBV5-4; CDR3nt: TGTGCCAGCAGCCCCCCGGGGGGGGCGGGCGAAGAGCAGTTCTTC; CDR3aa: CASSPPGGAGEEQFF
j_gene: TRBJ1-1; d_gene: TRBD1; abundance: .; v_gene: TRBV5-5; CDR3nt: TGTGCCGGCAGCCTTTCTGGACAGGCTGAAGCTTTCTTT; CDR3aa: CAGSLSGQAEAFF
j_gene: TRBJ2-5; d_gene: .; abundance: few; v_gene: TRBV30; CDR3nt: TGTGCCTGGAGTAGTAGCGACCAAGAGACCCAGTACTTC; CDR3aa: CAWSSSDQETQYF
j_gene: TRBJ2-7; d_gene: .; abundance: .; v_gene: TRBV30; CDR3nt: TGTGCCTCCAGCGGGCTAGTCAGGGGATACGAGCAGTACTTC; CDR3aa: CASSGLVRGYEQYF
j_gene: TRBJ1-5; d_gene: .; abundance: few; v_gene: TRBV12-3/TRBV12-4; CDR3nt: TGTGTCAGCAGTTTAGACGGGGGGGCAGGGTCTCAGCCTCAGCATTTT; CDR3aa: CVSSLDGGAGSQPQHF
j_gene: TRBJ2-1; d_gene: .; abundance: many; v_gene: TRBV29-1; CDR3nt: TGCAGCGTTGGCGGGGCCGGAACTGATGAGCAGTTCTTC; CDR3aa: CSVGGAGTDEQFF
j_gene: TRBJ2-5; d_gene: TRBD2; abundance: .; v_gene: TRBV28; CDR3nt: TGTGCCAGCAGTCCCAGCGGGAGCGCGTTCGAGACCCAGTACTTC; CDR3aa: CASSPSGSAFETQYF